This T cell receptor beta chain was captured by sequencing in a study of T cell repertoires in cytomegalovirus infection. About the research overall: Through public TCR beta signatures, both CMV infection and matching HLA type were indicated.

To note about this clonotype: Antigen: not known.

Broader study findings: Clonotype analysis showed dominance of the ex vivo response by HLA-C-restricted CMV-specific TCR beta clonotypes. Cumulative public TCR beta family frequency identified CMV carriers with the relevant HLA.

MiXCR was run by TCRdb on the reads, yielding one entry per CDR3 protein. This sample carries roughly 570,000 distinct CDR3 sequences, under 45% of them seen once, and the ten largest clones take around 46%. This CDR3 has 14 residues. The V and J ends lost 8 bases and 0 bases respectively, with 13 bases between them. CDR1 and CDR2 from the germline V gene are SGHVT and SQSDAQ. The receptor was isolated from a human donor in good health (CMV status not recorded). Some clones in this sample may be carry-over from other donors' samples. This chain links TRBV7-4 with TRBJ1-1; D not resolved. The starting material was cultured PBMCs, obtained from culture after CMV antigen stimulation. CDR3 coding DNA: TGTGCCAGCCGATCCCGAGATTTGAACACTGAAGCTTTCTTT. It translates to CASRSRDLNTEAFF.